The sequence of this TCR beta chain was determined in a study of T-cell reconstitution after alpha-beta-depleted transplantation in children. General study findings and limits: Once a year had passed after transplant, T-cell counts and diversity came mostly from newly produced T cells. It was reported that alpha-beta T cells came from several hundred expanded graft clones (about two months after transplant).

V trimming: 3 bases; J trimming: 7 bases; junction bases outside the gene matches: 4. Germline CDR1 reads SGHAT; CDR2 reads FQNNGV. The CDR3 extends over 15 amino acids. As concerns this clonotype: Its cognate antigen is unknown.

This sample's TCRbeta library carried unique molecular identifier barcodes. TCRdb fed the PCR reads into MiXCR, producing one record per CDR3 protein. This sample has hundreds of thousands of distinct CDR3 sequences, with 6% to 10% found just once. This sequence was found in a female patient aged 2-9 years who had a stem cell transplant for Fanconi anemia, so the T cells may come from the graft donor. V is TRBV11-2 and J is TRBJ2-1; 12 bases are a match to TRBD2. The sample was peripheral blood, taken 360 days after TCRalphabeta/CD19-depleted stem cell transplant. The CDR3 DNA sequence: TGTGCCAGCAGCTTCTCTAGCGGGGGGGCAAATGAGCAGTTCTTC. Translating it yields CASSFSSGGANEQFF. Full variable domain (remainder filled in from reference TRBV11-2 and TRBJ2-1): EAGVAQSPRYKIIEKRQSVAFWCNPISGHATLYWYQQILGQGPKLLIQFQNNGVVDDSQLPKDRFSAERLKGVDSTLKIQPAKLEDSAVYLCASSFSSGGANEQFFGPGTRLTVL.